This section outlines one T cell receptor beta chain sequence together with its context. The protocol was immunoSEQ multiplex PCR, while the TCRdb copy is restricted to in-frame clones and leaves out a portion. The sample lists 12,000 or so clones; around 80% were seen once. The entry originates in a study of OX40 agonist ivuxolimab in advanced cancers. Trimming took 5 bases from V and 3 from J, leaving 13 bases between them. In germline, CDR1 is SGHVS, CDR2 FQNEAQ. CDR3 length: 14 residues. This sequence was found in an adult with an advanced solid tumor such as melanoma, head and neck, liver or kidney cancer. Sequenced material: CD4+ or CD8+ T cells sorted from blood, taken in a trial of the OX40 agonist ivuxolimab. The V and J genes are TRBV7-8 and TRBJ1-2, with no clear D. Here the CDR3 DNA reads TGTGCCAGCAGCCCGGTCCTGGACCACTATGGCTACACCTTC. Translation gives CASSPVLDHYGYTF.